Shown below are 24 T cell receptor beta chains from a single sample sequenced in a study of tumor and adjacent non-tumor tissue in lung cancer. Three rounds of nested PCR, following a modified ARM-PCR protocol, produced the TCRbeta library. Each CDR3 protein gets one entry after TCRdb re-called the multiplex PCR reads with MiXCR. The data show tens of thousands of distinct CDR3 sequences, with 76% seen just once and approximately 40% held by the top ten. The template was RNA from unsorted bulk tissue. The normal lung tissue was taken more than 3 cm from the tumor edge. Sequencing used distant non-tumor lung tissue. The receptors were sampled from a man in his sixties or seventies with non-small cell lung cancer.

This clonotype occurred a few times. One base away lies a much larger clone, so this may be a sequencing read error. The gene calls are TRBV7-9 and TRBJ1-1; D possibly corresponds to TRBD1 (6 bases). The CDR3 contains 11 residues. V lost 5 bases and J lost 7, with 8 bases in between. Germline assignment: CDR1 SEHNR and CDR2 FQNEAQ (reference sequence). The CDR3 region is CASSLDSEAFF. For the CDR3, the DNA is TGTGCCAGCAGCCTGGACAGTGAAGCTTTCTTT.

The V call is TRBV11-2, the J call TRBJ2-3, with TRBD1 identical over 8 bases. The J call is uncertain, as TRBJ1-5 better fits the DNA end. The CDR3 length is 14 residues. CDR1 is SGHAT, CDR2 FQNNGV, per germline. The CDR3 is CASNRQGYTDTQHF. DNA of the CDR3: TGTGCCAGCAACCGACAGGGGTACACAGATACGCAGCATTTT.

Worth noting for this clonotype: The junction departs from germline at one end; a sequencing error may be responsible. The DNA for the CDR3 is TGTGCCAGTACCTGGGGCTGGAGCAACACCGGGAAGCTGTTTTTT. It translates to CASTWGWSNTGKLFF. The chain carries TRBV6-6 and TRBJ2-2; TRBD1 or TRBD2 may be the D gene (5 bases each). The CDR3 sequence is 15 residues long. Germline values: CDR1 MNHNY, CDR2 SVGAGI (reference sequence).

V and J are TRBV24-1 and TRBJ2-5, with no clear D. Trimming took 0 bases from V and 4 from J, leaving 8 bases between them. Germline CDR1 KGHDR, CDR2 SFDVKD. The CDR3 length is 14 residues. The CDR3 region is CATSDLQYRETQYF. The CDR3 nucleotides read TGTGCCACCAGTGATTTGCAGTATCGAGAGACCCAGTACTTC.

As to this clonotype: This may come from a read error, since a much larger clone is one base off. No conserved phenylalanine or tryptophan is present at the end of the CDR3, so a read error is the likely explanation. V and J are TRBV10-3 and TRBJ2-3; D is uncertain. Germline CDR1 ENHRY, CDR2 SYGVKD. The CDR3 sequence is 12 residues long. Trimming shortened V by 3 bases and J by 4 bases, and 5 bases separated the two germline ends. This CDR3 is CAISDSADTQYS. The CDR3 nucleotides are TGTGCCATCAGTGATTCGGCAGATACGCAGTATTCT.

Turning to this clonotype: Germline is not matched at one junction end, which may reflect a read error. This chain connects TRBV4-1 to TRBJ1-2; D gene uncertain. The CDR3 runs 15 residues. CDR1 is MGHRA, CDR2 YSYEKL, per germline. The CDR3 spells CASNQDAIGYTGYTF. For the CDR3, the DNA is TGCGCCAGCAACCAAGACGCCATAGGATATACAGGCTACACCTTC.

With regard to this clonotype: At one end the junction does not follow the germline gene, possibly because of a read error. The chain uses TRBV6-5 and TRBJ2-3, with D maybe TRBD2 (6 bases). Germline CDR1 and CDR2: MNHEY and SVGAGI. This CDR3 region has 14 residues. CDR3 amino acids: CARSYGGSTDKQYF. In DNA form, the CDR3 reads TGTGCCAGAAGTTACGGGGGTAGCACAGATAAGCAGTATTTT.

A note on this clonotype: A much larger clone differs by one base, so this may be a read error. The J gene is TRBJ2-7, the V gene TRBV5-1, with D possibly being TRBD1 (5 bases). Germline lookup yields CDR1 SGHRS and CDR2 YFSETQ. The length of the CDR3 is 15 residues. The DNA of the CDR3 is TGCGCCAGCATCTTGGAGACAGTCGGGTGGGACGAGCAGTACTTC. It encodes CASILETVGWDEQYF.

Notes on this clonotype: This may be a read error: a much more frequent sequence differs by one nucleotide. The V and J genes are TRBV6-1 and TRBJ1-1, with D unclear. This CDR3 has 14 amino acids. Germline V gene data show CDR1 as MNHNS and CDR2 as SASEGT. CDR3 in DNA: TGTGCCAGCACCGAAGGTCGGCGGCACACTGAAACTTTCTTT. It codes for CASTEGRRHTETFF.

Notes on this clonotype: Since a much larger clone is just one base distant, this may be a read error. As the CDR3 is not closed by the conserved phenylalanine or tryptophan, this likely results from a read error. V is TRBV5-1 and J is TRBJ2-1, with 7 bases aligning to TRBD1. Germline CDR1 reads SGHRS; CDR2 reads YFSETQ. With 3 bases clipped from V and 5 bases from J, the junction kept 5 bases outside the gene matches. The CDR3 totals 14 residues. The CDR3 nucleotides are TGCGCCAGCAGCTCGGGACAGATCCACAATGAGCAGTTCATC. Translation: CASSSGQIHNEQFI.

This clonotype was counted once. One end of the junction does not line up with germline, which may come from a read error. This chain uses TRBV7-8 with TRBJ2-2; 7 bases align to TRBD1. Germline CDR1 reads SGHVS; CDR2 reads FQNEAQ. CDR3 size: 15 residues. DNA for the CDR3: TGTGCCAGCATCCTAGGGACAGTGGTTACCGGGGAGCTGTTATTT. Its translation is CASILGTVVTGELLF.

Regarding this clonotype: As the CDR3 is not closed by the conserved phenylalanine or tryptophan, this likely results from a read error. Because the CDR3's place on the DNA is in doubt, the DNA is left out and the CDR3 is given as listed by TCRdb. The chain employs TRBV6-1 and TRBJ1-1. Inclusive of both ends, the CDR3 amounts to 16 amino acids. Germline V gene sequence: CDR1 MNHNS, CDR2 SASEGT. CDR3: CASSEEWQTMNIESFI.

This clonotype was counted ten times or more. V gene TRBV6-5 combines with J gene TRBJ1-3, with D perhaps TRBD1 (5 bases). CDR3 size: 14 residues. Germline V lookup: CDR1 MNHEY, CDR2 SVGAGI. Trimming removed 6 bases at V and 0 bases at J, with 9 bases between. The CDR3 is CASSQGSSGNTIYF. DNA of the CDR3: TGTGCCAGCAGCCAGGGATCCTCTGGAAACACCATATATTTT.

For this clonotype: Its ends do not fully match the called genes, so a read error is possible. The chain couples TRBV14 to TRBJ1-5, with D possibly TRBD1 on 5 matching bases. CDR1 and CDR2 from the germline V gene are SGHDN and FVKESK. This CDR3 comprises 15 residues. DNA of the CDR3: TGTGCCAGCAACCAAAGGGGCGGGAACAATCAGCCCCAGGATTTT. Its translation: CASNQRGGNNQPQDF.

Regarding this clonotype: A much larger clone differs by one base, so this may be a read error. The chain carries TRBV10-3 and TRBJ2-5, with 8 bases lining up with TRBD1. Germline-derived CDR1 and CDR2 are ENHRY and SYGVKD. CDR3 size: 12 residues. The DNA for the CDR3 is TGTCCCATCAGCACAGGGGGAGAGACCCAGTACTTC. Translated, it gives CPISTGGETQYF.

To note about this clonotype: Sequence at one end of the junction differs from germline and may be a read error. CDR3 DNA: TGTGGCAGCAGCTTAGAATATCTGGGACAGGGCCGTGGCTACACATTC. Amino acids: CGSSLEYLGQGRGYTF. This chain uses TRBV5-5 with TRBJ1-2; TRBD1 aligns across 9 bases. CDR3 length: 16 amino acids. CDR1 SGHKS and CDR2 YYEKEE come from the germline V gene (reference sequence).

The DNA for the CDR3 is TGTGCCAGCTGCCAGGACGGGGCCGGAGCCAACGTCCTGACTTTC. It specifies CASCQDGAGANVLTF. V gene TRBV12-3 or TRBV12-4 combines with J gene TRBJ2-6; tentatively, D is TRBD1 or TRBD2 (5 bases each). Trimming left V 8 bases short and J 7 bases short, with 18 bases between. The CDR3 extends over 15 amino acids.

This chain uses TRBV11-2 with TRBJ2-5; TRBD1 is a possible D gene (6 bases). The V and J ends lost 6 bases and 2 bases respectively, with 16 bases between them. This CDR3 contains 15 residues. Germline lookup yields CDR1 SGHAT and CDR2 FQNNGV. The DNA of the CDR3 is TGTGCCAGCAGTCAGGGGACATTTGGGCAAGAGACCCAGTACTTC. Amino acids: CASSQGTFGQETQYF.

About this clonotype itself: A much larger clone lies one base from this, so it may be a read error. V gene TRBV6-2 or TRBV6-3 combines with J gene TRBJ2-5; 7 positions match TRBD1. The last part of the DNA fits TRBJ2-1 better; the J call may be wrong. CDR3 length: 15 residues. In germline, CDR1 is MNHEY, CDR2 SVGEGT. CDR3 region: CASSSTGPFGETQFF. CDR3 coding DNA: TGTGCCAGCAGTTCGACAGGGCCGTTTGGAGAGACCCAGTTCTTC.

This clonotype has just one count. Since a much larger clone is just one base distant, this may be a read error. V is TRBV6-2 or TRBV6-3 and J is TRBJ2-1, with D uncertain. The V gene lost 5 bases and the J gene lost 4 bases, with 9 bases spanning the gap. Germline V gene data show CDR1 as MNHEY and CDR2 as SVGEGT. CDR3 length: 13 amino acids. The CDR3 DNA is TGTGCCAGCAGTCCCGAGATATACAATGAGCAGTTCTTC. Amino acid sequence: CASSPEIYNEQFF.

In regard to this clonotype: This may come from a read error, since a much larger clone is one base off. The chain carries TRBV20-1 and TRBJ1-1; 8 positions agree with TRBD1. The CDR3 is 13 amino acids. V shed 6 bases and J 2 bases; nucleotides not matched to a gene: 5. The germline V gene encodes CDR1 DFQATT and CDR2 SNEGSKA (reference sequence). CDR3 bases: TGCAGTGCCACAGGGGGAGGAAACACTGAAGCTTTCTTT. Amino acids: CSATGGGNTEAFF.

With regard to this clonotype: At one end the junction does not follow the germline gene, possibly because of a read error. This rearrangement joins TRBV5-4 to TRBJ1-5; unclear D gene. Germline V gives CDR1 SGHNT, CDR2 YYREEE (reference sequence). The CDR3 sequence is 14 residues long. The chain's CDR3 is CASSVQARNQPQHF. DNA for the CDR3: TGTGCCAGCAGCGTGCAGGCCCGCAATCAGCCACAGCATTTT.

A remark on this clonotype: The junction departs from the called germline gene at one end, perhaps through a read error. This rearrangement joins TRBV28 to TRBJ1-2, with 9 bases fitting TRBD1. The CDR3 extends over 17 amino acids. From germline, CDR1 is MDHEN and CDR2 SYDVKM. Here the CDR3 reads CASSLLSGTGGTRAYTF. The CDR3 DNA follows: TGTGCCAGTAGTTTATTATCGGGCACAGGGGGCACTCGTGCCTACACCTTC.

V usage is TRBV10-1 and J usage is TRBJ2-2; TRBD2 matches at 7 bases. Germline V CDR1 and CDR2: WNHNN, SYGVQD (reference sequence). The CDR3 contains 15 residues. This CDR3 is CASGRWGLRTGGMFF. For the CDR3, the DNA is TGCGCGAGCGGGCGCTGGGGATTGCGGACCGGGGGGATGTTTTTT.